Below are 16 T cell receptor beta chains sequenced from a single sample in a study of PD-1 blockade in classical Hodgkin lymphoma. All the patients suffered relapse after autologous stem cell transplantation, and brentuximab vedotin exposure differed. Assay used: immunoSEQ multiplex PCR; TCRdb lists only in-frame clones, some missing. The table shows around 99,000 clones, with roughly 80% occurring only once. The specimen comprised peripheral blood mononuclear cells (PBMCs), sampled before the second cycle of nivolumab. These receptors came from a human donor with classical Hodgkin lymphoma.

This clone appeared a few times. The V gene is TRBV6-5, the J gene TRBJ2-1, with D hard to call. Trimming cost V 2 bases and J 7 bases, with 9 bases left between them. The CDR3 runs 13 residues. Germline CDR1 is MNHEY and CDR2 is SVGAGI. The CDR3 here is CASSYAYGNEQFF. Here the CDR3 DNA reads TGTGCCAGCAGTTACGCATACGGGAATGAGCAGTTCTTC.

The chain is built from TRBV5-1 and TRBJ2-5; 13 positions agree with TRBD2. The germline CDR1 and CDR2 sequences are SGHRS and YFSETQ. The ends lost 3 bases at V and 2 bases at J; junction bases unmatched: 7. The CDR3 covers 17 residues. The CDR3 DNA reads TGCGCCAGCAGCTATGGACTAGCGGGAGCAGGGCAAGAGACCCAGTACTTC. This codes for CASSYGLAGAGQETQYF.

The V gene is TRBV19, the J gene TRBJ2-1; 11 bases are a match to TRBD1. The CDR3 runs to 14 residues. The germline V gene encodes CDR1 LNHDA and CDR2 SQIVND (reference sequence). The V gene end was trimmed by 5 bases and the J gene end by 8 bases; junction bases not matched to a gene: 5. As DNA, the CDR3 is TGTGCCAGTAGTTGGACAGGGGGCATCGATGAGCAGTTCTTC. Its protein is CASSWTGGIDEQFF.

The V gene is TRBV9, the J gene TRBJ2-2; D perhaps matches TRBD2 (5 bases). This CDR3 region has 14 residues. The germline V gene has CDR1 SGDLS and CDR2 YYNGEE. Trimming removed 3 bases from V and 7 bases from J, with 13 bases in between. CDR3 nucleotide sequence: TGTGCCAGCAGCGAGGTAGCTGAGGGCGGGGAGCTGTTTTTT. Its translation: CASSEVAEGGELFF.

This chain joins TRBV9 and TRBJ2-7, with TRBD1 matching 9 bases. CDR1 is SGDLS and CDR2 is YYNGEE in the germline V gene. This CDR3 comprises 14 residues. With V trimmed by 3 bases and J by 1 base, 2 bases remained unmatched. CDR3 residues: CASSEGQGSYEQYF. Here the CDR3 DNA reads TGTGCCAGCAGCGAAGGACAGGGGTCCTACGAGCAGTACTTC.

This CDR3 reads CSAGQGYNEQFF. The CDR3 DNA sequence: TGCAGCGCCGGTCAGGGCTACAATGAGCAGTTCTTC. The V and J genes are TRBV29-1 and TRBJ2-1, with a possible D match to TRBD1 (5 bases). Trimming cost V 7 bases and J 3 bases, with 10 bases left between them. Germline V gives CDR1 SQVTM, CDR2 ANQGSEA. This CDR3 is built from 12 residues.

This clone was counted between two and nine times. The chain carries TRBV19 and TRBJ1-2; a possible D gene is TRBD1 (5 bases). Trimming took off 6 bases at V and 3 bases at J, with 17 bases between the two ends. The CDR3 sequence is 15 residues long. CDR1 is LNHDA, CDR2 SQIVND, per germline (reference sequence). The CDR3 nucleotides read TGTGCCAGTAGCCCTAGAGCAGGGAAGGACTATGGCTACACCTTC. It translates to CASSPRAGKDYGYTF.

The genes are TRBV5-1 and TRBJ2-3, with D perhaps assigned TRBD1 or TRBD2 (5 bases each). Per germline, CDR1 SGHRS and CDR2 YFSETQ. This CDR3 is 15 amino acids long. Between the trimmed V and J ends, which lost 1 base and 5 bases, there was a span of 14 bases. The CDR3, as DNA: TGCGCCAGCAGCTTGATAGGACGGGGCTTAGATACGCAGTATTTT. It specifies CASSLIGRGLDTQYF.

The genes are TRBV7-9 and TRBJ2-1; 12 bases agree with TRBD2. This CDR3 comprises 16 residues. From germline, CDR1 is SEHNR and CDR2 FQNEAQ (reference sequence). V shed 7 bases, J shed 4 bases, and the junction held 8 bases outside the gene matches. CDR3 amino acids: CASNFASGRDYNEQFF. CDR3 coding DNA: TGTGCCAGCAACTTCGCTAGCGGGAGGGATTACAATGAGCAGTTCTTC.

The chain carries TRBV2 and TRBJ2-1; D might be TRBD1 or TRBD2, each matching 5 bases. CDR3 length: 14 residues. The germline V and J ends were trimmed by 6 bases and 8 bases, with 17 bases remaining between them. Germline CDR1 reads SNHLY; CDR2 reads FYNNEI. The CDR3 reads CASRGDGSVDEQFF. The CDR3, as DNA: TGTGCCAGCAGGGGGGACGGATCGGTCGATGAGCAGTTCTTC. Full variable domain (rest looked up from reference TRBV2 and TRBJ2-1): EPEVTQTPSHQVTQMGQEVILRCVPISNHLYFYWYRQILGQKVEFLVSFYNNEISEKSEIFDDQFSVERPDGSNFTLKIRSTKLEDSAMYFCASRGDGSVDEQFFGPGTRLTVL.

The J gene is TRBJ1-4, the V gene TRBV7-6, with a tentative D call TRBD1 (5 bases). Trimming cost V 5 bases and J 0 bases, with 13 bases left between them. The germline CDR1 and CDR2 sequences are SGHVS and FNYEAQ. The CDR3 has 16 amino acids. CDR3 nucleotides: TGTGCCAGCAGCGGGAGAGGGACCGCAACTAATGAAAAACTGTTTTTT. Translating gives CASSGRGTATNEKLFF.

This chain connects TRBV2 to TRBJ2-7; unclear D gene. CDR3 length: 11 residues. V lost 6 bases and J 4 bases, leaving 7 bases between the germline ends. CDR1 SNHLY and CDR2 FYNNEI come from the germline V gene. The CDR3 reads CASSAQYEQYF. CDR3 DNA: TGTGCCAGCAGCGCACAGTACGAGCAGTACTTC.

The chain uses TRBV10-3 and TRBJ2-1; 12 nucleotides agree with TRBD1. Looked up from germline, CDR1 is ENHRY and CDR2 is SYGVKD. The CDR3 loop spans 14 amino acids. V gave up 6 bases and J gave up 8 bases; unmatched junction bases: 5. CDR3 in amino acids: CAIRSGTGGYEQFF. CDR3 DNA: TGTGCCATCAGGTCCGGGACAGGGGGCTATGAGCAGTTCTTC.

This clone was detected once. This chain links TRBV4-2 with TRBJ2-1; 8 bases fit TRBD2. Germline lookup yields CDR1 LGHNA and CDR2 YNFKEQ. V trimming: 0 bases; J trimming: 7 bases; junction bases outside the gene matches: 5. CDR3 size: 15 residues. The CDR3 is CASSQDAGGWNEQFF. CDR3 sequence (DNA): TGTGCCAGCAGCCAAGATGCGGGAGGTTGGAATGAGCAGTTCTTC.

The chain links TRBV6-1 to TRBJ1-5; D is unresolved. Germline CDR1 MNHNS, CDR2 SASEGT. CDR3 length equals 15 residues. The V end was cut by 6 bases, the J end by 3 bases, with 15 bases between. The CDR3 loop is CASSRAHQSNQPQHF. The CDR3 nucleotides are TGTGCCAGCAGCCGGGCTCATCAATCCAATCAGCCCCAGCATTTT.

This sequence joins TRBV7-2 and TRBJ1-1; D ambiguous. Trimming cost V 5 bases and J 0 bases, with 4 bases left between them. The CDR3 sequence is 12 residues long. Germline assignment: CDR1 SGHTA and CDR2 FQGNSA. For the CDR3, the DNA is TGTGCCAGCAGCCAGGTGAACACTGAAGCTTTCTTT. Amino acid sequence: CASSQVNTEAFF.